This T cell receptor (beta chain) was identified in a study of T cell responses to AZD1222 COVID-19 vaccine. Turning to this clone: No antigen is known for it.

Whole-study findings and limits: CD4 TCRs linked to vaccination spanned spike, dominating at 160-218 and 743-854. Clonal diversity may have been underestimated, and the donors were mostly white British, with more females than males.

V was shortened by 3 bases and J by 0 bases, with 6 bases between the two germline ends. CDR3 length: 13 amino acids. Sequenced by immunoSEQ multiplex PCR; TCRdb stores in-frame clones only, minus some. The data hold under 130,000 clones, with 70% to 90% observed a single time. This rearrangement joins TRBV12-3 or TRBV12-4 to TRBJ2-7, with a weak D call TRBD2 (6 bases). The sample here was peripheral blood, taken on day 0 of AZD1222 vaccination. The TCR comes from an adult in good health. The CDR3 bases are TGTGCCAGCAGTTTGGGACTCTCCTACGAGCAGTACTTC. Its translation: CASSLGLSYEQYF.